This entry lists 11 T cell receptor beta chains sequenced from one sample in a study of blood T cell repertoires in COVID-19. TCRdb keeps only in-frame clones here, not all; method: immunoSEQ multiplex PCR. Of hundreds of thousands of clones listed, about 90% are singletons. Source material: PBMCs or T cells enriched from blood (not recorded which). These receptors all come from a woman in her 30s who had recovered from COVID-19.

This clone occurred once. This chain uses TRBV28 with TRBJ1-6; TRBD1 agrees at 7 bases. Germline CDR1 reads MDHEN; CDR2 reads SYDVKM. The V gene end was trimmed by 5 bases and the J gene end by 14 bases; junction bases not matched to a gene: 9. The CDR3 extends over 13 amino acids. CDR3 sequence: CASSTTGRPSLHF. For the CDR3, the DNA is TGTGCCAGCAGTACGACAGGGAGGCCTTCCCTCCACTTT.

V usage is TRBV18 and J usage is TRBJ1-1; no reliable D call. V lost 3 bases to trimming and J lost 2 bases, with 10 bases between them. This CDR3 has 14 amino acids. Per germline, CDR1 KGHSH and CDR2 LQKENI. CDR3 DNA: TGTGCCAGCTCACCGGGCTCTGTTAACACTGAAGCTTTCTTT. It codes for CASSPGSVNTEAFF.

The DNA for the CDR3 is TGTGCCAGCAGCTTGGGTTGGGGCGGCTACACCTTC. Its protein is CASSLGWGGYTF. The gene calls are TRBV5-6 and TRBJ1-2; perhaps TRBD1 as D (5 bases). Per the germline V gene, CDR1 is SGHDT and CDR2 is YYEEEE. Trimming cost V 0 bases and J 8 bases, with 8 bases left between them. The CDR3 has 12 amino acids.

The chain uses TRBV7-8 and TRBJ2-1, with a weak D call TRBD1 (5 bases). CDR1 is SGHVS and CDR2 is FQNEAQ in the germline V gene. The V gene lost 7 bases and the J gene lost 0 bases, with 13 bases spanning the gap. This CDR3 has 15 amino acids. For the CDR3, the DNA is TGTGCCAGCAACACTGGGGCTAGCTCCTACAATGAGCAGTTCTTC. It specifies CASNTGASSYNEQFF.

The chain combines TRBV27 with TRBJ1-5; tentative D call: TRBD1 (5 bases). The CDR3 length is 16 residues. Per the germline V gene, CDR1 is MNHEY and CDR2 is SMNVEV (reference sequence). Trimming took 6 bases from V and 2 from J, leaving 17 bases between them. The CDR3 bases are TGTGCCAGCAGCCTAATCGGGGGAAGTGGCAATCAGCCCCAGCATTTT. Translation gives CASSLIGGSGNQPQHF.

The V and J genes are TRBV29-1 and TRBJ2-2; tentatively, D is TRBD1 (5 bases). The germline gives CDR1 SQVTM, CDR2 ANQGSEA. This CDR3 spans 11 amino acids. V was trimmed by 6 bases and J by 4 bases, leaving 6 bases between them. The CDR3 sequence is CSVGVTGELFF. In DNA form, the CDR3 reads TGCAGCGTAGGGGTCACCGGGGAGCTGTTTTTT.

V gene TRBV18 combines with J gene TRBJ1-6, with D uncertain. The CDR3 runs 16 residues. Germline-derived CDR1 and CDR2 are KGHSH and LQKENI. V lost 5 bases and J 0 bases, leaving 11 bases between the germline ends. The DNA for the CDR3 is TGTGCCAGCTCAAGTGACATGAGCTCCTATAATTCACCCCTCCACTTT. Its protein is CASSSDMSSYNSPLHF.

The rearrangement uses TRBV7-2 and TRBJ1-1, with 9 bases identical to TRBD1. V was pared by 6 bases and J by 4 bases, with 12 bases of the junction left unmatched. The length of the CDR3 is 16 residues. CDR1 and CDR2 from the germline V gene are SGHTA and FQGNSA. Written as DNA, the CDR3 is TGTGCCAGCAGGAGAGATCCGGGACAGGGAAGCACTGAAGCTTTCTTT. This sequence encodes CASRRDPGQGSTEAFF.

The chain employs TRBV9 and TRBJ1-4; tentatively, D is TRBD1 (5 bases). CDR3 length equals 15 residues. Germline CDR1 SGDLS, CDR2 YYNGEE. Trimming pared 0 bases from V and 7 bases from J, leaving 13 bases between. The CDR3 loop reads CASSVAGGVGEKLFF. In nucleotides, the CDR3 is TGTGCCAGCAGCGTAGCTGGGGGGGTAGGTGAAAAACTGTTTTTT.

This clone was seen more than once but under ten times. The V call is TRBV10-3, the J call TRBJ1-2; D gene uncertain. V was shortened by 3 bases and J by 3 bases, with 11 bases between the two germline ends. Germline assignment: CDR1 ENHRY and CDR2 SYGVKD. The CDR3 has 14 residues. CDR3 sequence: CAISDLGGYYGYTF. CDR3 DNA: TGTGCCATCAGTGATTTAGGAGGGTACTATGGCTACACCTTC.

The chain combines TRBV28 with TRBJ2-1, with TRBD2 identical over 13 bases. V gave up 5 bases and J gave up 1 base; unmatched junction bases: 2. Germline lookup yields CDR1 MDHEN and CDR2 SYDVKM. This CDR3 has 16 residues. The chain's CDR3 is CASSVTSGGSYNEQFF. CDR3 nucleotide sequence: TGTGCCAGCAGTGTGACTAGCGGGGGGTCCTACAATGAGCAGTTCTTC.